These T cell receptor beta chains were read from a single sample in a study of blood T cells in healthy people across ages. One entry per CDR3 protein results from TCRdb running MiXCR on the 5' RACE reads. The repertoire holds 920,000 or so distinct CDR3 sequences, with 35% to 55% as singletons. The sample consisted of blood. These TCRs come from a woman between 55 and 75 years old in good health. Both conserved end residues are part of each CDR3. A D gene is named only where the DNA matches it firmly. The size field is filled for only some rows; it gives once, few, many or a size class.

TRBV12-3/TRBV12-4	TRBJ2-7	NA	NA	CASSLVAVSYNEQYF	TGTGCCAGCAGTTTAGTGGCAGTCTCCTACAATGAGCAGTACTTC
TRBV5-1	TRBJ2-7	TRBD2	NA	CASSPSSGSRDNEQYF	TGCGCCAGCAGCCCATCTAGCGGGAGTAGGGACAATGAGCAGTACTTC
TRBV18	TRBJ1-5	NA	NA	CASSTGRGNNQPQHF	TGTGCCAGCTCGACGGGGCGGGGGAACAATCAGCCCCAGCATTTT
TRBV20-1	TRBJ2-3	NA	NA	CSPRLGGGPNTDTQYF	TGCAGTCCGAGATTGGGAGGGGGGCCAAACACAGATACGCAGTATTTT
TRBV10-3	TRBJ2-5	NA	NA	CAWDGQFTTNGQYF	TGTGCCTGGGACGGACAATTTACTACGAATGGGCAGTACTTC
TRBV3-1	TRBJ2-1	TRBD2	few	CASSSIGTSLYEQFF	TGTGCCAGCAGCTCCATTGGGACTAGCCTCTATGAGCAGTTCTTC
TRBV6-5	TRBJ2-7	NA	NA	CASSIGSTYEQYF	TGTGCCAGCTCTATCGGGAGCACCTACGAGCAGTACTTC
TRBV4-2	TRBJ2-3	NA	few	CASSQEIDTQYF	TGTGCCAGCAGCCAAGAAATTGATACGCAGTATTTT
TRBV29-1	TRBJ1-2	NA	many	CSVVGAYGYTF	TGCAGCGTTGTTGGGGCTTATGGCTACACCTTC
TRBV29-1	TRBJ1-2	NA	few	CSAEQPNYGYTF	TGCAGCGCGGAACAGCCTAACTATGGCTACACCTTC
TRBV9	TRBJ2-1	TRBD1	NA	CASSPGQGFDEQFF	TGTGCCAGCAGCCCCGGACAGGGGTTTGATGAGCAGTTCTTC
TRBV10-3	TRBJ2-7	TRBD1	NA	CAISEWRDRAYEQYF	TGTGCCATCAGTGAGTGGAGAGACAGGGCGTACGAGCAGTACTTC